This T cell receptor (beta chain) came from a study of blood T cell repertoires in COVID-19. Study-wide context: Donors in the United States, Italy and Spain gave samples during acute or convalescent COVID-19. The cDNA or gDNA used as material had been derived from T cells, B-cell-depleted T cells, or PBMCs.

Original processing methods: From reference gene primer amplification, estimates of nucleated cell counts were derived. Produced via immunoSEQ multiplex PCR; TCRdb's table is partial and in-frame only. V and J calls and clone size come straight from that table; D and trimming were deduced from the DNA. The repertoire consists of about 58,000 clones, with 85% to 90% occurring once and the leading ten covering approximately 4.5%. In germline, CDR1 is LGHNA, CDR2 YNFKEQ. V was clipped by 1 base and J by 4 bases; unmatched bases: 5. The CDR3 has 15 residues. The chain joins TRBV4-2 to TRBJ1-1, with TRBD1 matching 8 bases. Source material: peripheral blood. The receptor was isolated from a man aged 35 to 55 with active COVID-19. CDR3 sequence (DNA): TGTGCCAGCAGCCAAGGCGGACAGGGTGGCACTGAAGCTTTCTTT. This codes for CASSQGGQGGTEAFF.